One sample yielded the 19 T cell receptor beta chains listed below, sequenced in a study of blood T cells in healthy people across ages. With a J-beta primer mix and a sample-barcoded 5' primer, a second PCR ran 7 to 11 cycles. TCRdb re-analysed the 5' RACE reads in MiXCR, keeping a single row per CDR3 protein. The table records approximately 810,000 distinct CDR3 sequences, around 28% of them present only once. The sequenced material came from blood. The receptors derive from a woman older than 75 in good health.

The chain couples TRBV20-1 to TRBJ1-3, with a tentative D call TRBD1 (5 bases). The CDR3 has 13 residues. The germline V gene encodes CDR1 DFQATT and CDR2 SNEGSKA (reference sequence). With 5 bases removed from V and 3 bases from J, the gap between germline ends came to 11 bases. The CDR3 DNA follows: TGCAGTGCTGAGGGACTACATGGAAACACCATATATTTT. Its protein is CSAEGLHGNTIYF.

This clonotype was found many times. The V call is TRBV5-1, the J call TRBJ2-3; D is unresolved. Germline V gene sequence: CDR1 SGHRS, CDR2 YFSETQ. The CDR3 sequence is 13 residues long. Trimming stripped 7 bases from V and 1 base from J, with 10 bases between. This CDR3 is CASANQGTDTQYF. The CDR3 DNA follows: TGCGCCAGCGCCAATCAGGGCACAGATACGCAGTATTTT.

Note on this clonotype: The junction departs from the called germline gene at one end, perhaps through a read error. The chain recombines TRBV12-3 or TRBV12-4 with TRBJ2-3; D is ambiguous. The CDR3 runs to 15 residues. The CDR3, as DNA: TGTGCCAGCAGTTTCGGCAGACTTAGAACAGATGCGCAGTATTTT. It is translated as CASSFGRLRTDAQYF.

V gene TRBV29-1 combines with J gene TRBJ1-1; D possibly corresponds to TRBD1 (5 bases). The CDR3 contains 11 residues. V dropped 8 bases and J dropped 2 bases, with 9 bases sitting between them. The germline gives CDR1 SQVTM, CDR2 ANQGSEA. CDR3 nucleotide sequence: TGCAGCTCAGACAGAAACACTGAAGCTTTCTTT. Translating it yields CSSDRNTEAFF. The variable domain in full, with the rest retrieved from reference TRBV29-1 and TRBJ1-1, is SAVISQKPSRDICQRGTSLTIQCQVDSQVTMMFWYRQQPGQSLTLIATANQGSEATYESGFVIDKFPISRPNLTFSTLTVSNMSPEDSSIYLCSSDRNTEAFFGQGTRLTVV.

V gene TRBV18 combines with J gene TRBJ1-1; no clear D gene. V shed 2 bases and J shed 1 base, with 8 bases lying between them. CDR1 is KGHSH, CDR2 LQKENI, per germline. The CDR3 extends over 14 amino acids. The chain's CDR3 is CASSPNPRNTEAFF. CDR3 nucleotide sequence: TGTGCCAGCTCACCAAATCCCAGGAACACTGAAGCTTTCTTT.

V and J are TRBV7-2 and TRBJ2-1, with D hard to call. There are 14 residues in the CDR3. CDR1 is SGHTA, CDR2 FQGNSA, per germline. The V end lost 0 bases, the J end lost 4 bases, and 7 bases lay between the germline ends. The CDR3 nucleotides are TGTGCCAGCAGCTTAGCACGCTCTTACAATGAGCAGTTCTTC. This sequence encodes CASSLARSYNEQFF.

As concerns this clonotype: A much larger clone differs by one base, so this may be a read error. The V and J genes are TRBV20-1 and TRBJ2-1; TRBD2 is a possible D gene (5 bases). CDR1 and CDR2 from the germline V gene are DFQATT and SNEGSKA (reference sequence). The CDR3 has 13 residues. V was shortened by 3 bases and J by 7 bases, with 13 bases between the two germline ends. The CDR3 region has the DNA TGCAGTGCTAGTCAACTTAGCGTAAATGAGCAGTTCTTC. It translates to CSASQLSVNEQFF.

This clonotype was counted at least ten times. The CDR3 DNA reads TGTGCCATCAGGGGGACTAGTGGTACCAATGAGCAGTTCTTC. This translates into CAIRGTSGTNEQFF. The V call is TRBV10-3, the J call TRBJ2-1; 8 bases align to TRBD2. CDR3 size: 14 residues. Germline assignment: CDR1 ENHRY and CDR2 SYGVKD. The junction had 7 bases not matched to a gene; V was cut back by 6 bases and J by 6 bases.

The gene calls are TRBV6-5 and TRBJ1-2, with a tentative D call TRBD1 (5 bases). Germline V gene data show CDR1 as MNHEY and CDR2 as SVGAGI. Trimming took 8 bases from V and 8 from J, leaving 27 bases between them. The CDR3 has 16 amino acids. Here the CDR3 DNA reads TGTGCCAGCTGCCAGCAGAGGGGAAGAGTTGAGTGCGGCTACACCTTC. This translates into CASCQQRGRVECGYTF.

The chain recombines TRBV12-3 or TRBV12-4 with TRBJ1-1, with D uncertain. Deletions cut 8 bases from V and 0 bases from J, with 13 bases between. The CDR3 is made up of 14 amino acids. The CDR3 DNA reads as TGTGCCAGCTTATCTTTGGGTCTGAACACTGAAGCTTTCTTT. Its protein is CASLSLGLNTEAFF.

For this clonotype: Given a much more abundant clone one base away, this may be a read error. The rearrangement uses TRBV7-9 and TRBJ2-7; TRBD1 is a possible D gene (5 bases). This CDR3 region has 14 residues. CDR1 is SEHNR, CDR2 FQNEAQ, per germline (reference sequence). V shed 1 base and J shed 10 bases, with 17 bases lying between them. CDR3 DNA sequence: TGTGCCAGCAGCTTAGTGCCAGGGAAAGAGGCCCAGTACTTC. Its translation: CASSLVPGKEAQYF.

J is TRBJ1-5 and V is TRBV2, with D tentatively TRBD1 (5 bases). The V end was cut by 10 bases, the J end by 6 bases, with 19 bases between. Germline CDR1 SNHLY, CDR2 FYNNEI. CDR3 length: 14 residues. This CDR3 reads CANNGGLGGQPQHF. Here the CDR3 DNA reads TGTGCCAACAACGGGGGATTGGGCGGTCAGCCCCAGCATTTT.

With regard to this clonotype: A much bigger clone sits one base away, suggesting this may be a read error. V gene TRBV7-2 combines with J gene TRBJ2-4, with TRBD2 matching over 9 bases. Germline CDR1 SGHTA, CDR2 FQGNSA. The CDR3 extends over 15 amino acids. The CDR3 nucleotides read TGTGCCAGCAGCTCCCCAGCGGGGGGCAAAAACATTCCGTACTTC. It codes for CASSSPAGGKNIPYF.

The sample holds a few counts of this clonotype. This may stem from a read error, because a much larger clone lies one nucleotide away. This chain links TRBV12-3 or TRBV12-4 with TRBJ1-2, with a weak D call TRBD1 (5 bases). CDR3 size: 13 residues. V lost 6 bases and J lost 4, with 12 bases in between. As DNA, the CDR3 is TGTGCCAGCAGCATAGGGGCAGGCTATGGCTACACCTTC. Translated: CASSIGAGYGYTF.

In its sample, this clonotype was seen many times. J is TRBJ2-1 and V is TRBV12-3 or TRBV12-4; the match to TRBD1 covers 7 bases. The CDR3 spans 18 residues. The ends lost 6 bases at V and 1 base at J; junction bases unmatched: 15. CDR3 amino acids: CASRGQTHGVRSYNEQFF. The CDR3 region has the DNA TGTGCCAGCAGGGGACAGACCCACGGTGTAAGGTCCTACAATGAGCAGTTCTTC.

The chain combines TRBV28 with TRBJ2-7, with D possibly matching TRBD1 (5 bases). Germline-derived CDR1 and CDR2 are MDHEN and SYDVKM. Deletions cut 5 bases from V and 2 bases from J, with 13 bases between. The CDR3 extends over 14 amino acids. Here the CDR3 DNA reads TGTGCCAGCAGTGTCCGACAGAGCGCCTACGAGCAGTACTTC. It codes for CASSVRQSAYEQYF.

This chain connects TRBV7-2 to TRBJ1-3; 8 bases agree with TRBD1. The length of the CDR3 is 16 residues. V lost 2 bases to trimming and J lost 3 bases; unmatched junction nucleotides: 6. Looked up from germline, CDR1 is SGHTA and CDR2 is FQGNSA. The CDR3 DNA follows: TGTGCCAGCAGCTTAAACAGGGGGGCTGTTGGAAACACCATATATTTT. It codes for CASSLNRGAVGNTIYF.

This chain connects TRBV20-1 to TRBJ2-5; D call uncertain. The closer fit of TRBJ2-1 to the DNA end suggests the J call may be wrong. Looked up from germline, CDR1 is DFQATT and CDR2 is SNEGSKA (reference sequence). This CDR3 is 14 amino acids long. As DNA, the CDR3 is TGCAGTGCTAGACCGAGTAGGTATCCAGAGACCCAGTTCTTC. Translated, it gives CSARPSRYPETQFF.

This clonotype was detected ten times or more. V usage is TRBV29-1 and J usage is TRBJ1-2; no reliable D call. The CDR3 is made up of 13 amino acids. V lost 4 bases to trimming and J lost 1 base, with 10 bases between them. The V gene's germline CDR1 is SQVTM and CDR2 ANQGSEA. CDR3 protein: CSVVPKDNYGYTF. CDR3 DNA sequence: TGCAGCGTTGTACCCAAAGATAACTATGGCTACACCTTC.